This TCR beta chain was obtained from a study of PD-1 blockade in classical Hodgkin lymphoma. This CDR3 contains 17 residues. The germline gives CDR1 WNHNN, CDR2 SYGVQD (reference sequence). V shed 2 bases and J 8 bases; nucleotides not matched to a gene: 8. Details on this clone: What it binds is not known.

Described time point: cycle 4 day 1 (C4D1), after 5 to 7 weeks of nivolumab. Each patient's relapse followed autologous stem cell transplantation, and brentuximab vedotin exposure varied. General observations from the study: In newly diagnosed patients, baseline TCR diversity was reportedly below that of healthy donors. Individuals initiating nivolumab under 1 year after ASCT were excluded.

Produced via immunoSEQ multiplex PCR; TCRdb's table is partial and in-frame only. The sample lists about 96,000 clones; approximately 94% were seen once. The source of this sequence is a human donor with classical Hodgkin lymphoma. Sequencing used peripheral blood mononuclear cells (PBMCs), obtained before the fourth cycle of nivolumab. The chain has TRBV10-1 and TRBJ2-1, with TRBD2 matching 14 bases. For the CDR3, the DNA is TGCGCCAGCAGTGAGCTAGGGACTAGCGGGAGTCTGGATGAGCAGTTCTTC. It codes for CASSELGTSGSLDEQFF.